This T cell receptor (beta chain) derives from a study of shared clonotypes between healthy human individuals. Generated by immunoSEQ multiplex PCR, the TCRdb table keeps only in-frame clones and is missing some. The repertoire holds some 470,000 clones, with about three quarters as singletons. Every contributor of samples was a Caucasian grown-up residing in Nashville, Tennessee. Sequencing used PBMCs. The TCR comes from a woman aged 40 to 50 in good health. Some clones in this sample may be carry-over from other donors' samples.

The CDR3 reads CASSRGLGTGEQYF. The CDR3 region has the DNA TGTGCCAGCAGCAGGGGGCTTGGTACGGGCGAGCAGTACTTC. The chain is built from TRBV21-1 and TRBJ2-7; the D call of TRBD1 is as the table states it, not checked on the DNA. TRBV21-1 is listed as a pseudogene. CDR3 length: 14 residues.